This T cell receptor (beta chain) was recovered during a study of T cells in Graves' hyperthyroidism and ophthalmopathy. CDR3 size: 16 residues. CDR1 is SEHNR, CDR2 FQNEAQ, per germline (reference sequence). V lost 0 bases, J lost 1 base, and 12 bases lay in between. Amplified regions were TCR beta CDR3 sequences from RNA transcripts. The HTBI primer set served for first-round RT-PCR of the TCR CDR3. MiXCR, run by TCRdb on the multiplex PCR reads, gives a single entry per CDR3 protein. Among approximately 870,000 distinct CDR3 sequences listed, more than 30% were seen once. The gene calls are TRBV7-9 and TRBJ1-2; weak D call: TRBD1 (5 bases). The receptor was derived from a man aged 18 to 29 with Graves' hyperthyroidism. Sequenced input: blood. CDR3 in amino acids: CASSLADREINYGYTF. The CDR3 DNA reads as TGTGCCAGCAGCTTAGCAGACAGAGAGATTAACTATGGCTACACCTTC. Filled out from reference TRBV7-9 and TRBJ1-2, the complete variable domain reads DTGVSQNPRHKITKRGQNVTFRCDPISEHNRLYWYRQTLGQGPEFLTYFQNEAQLEKSRLLSDRFSAERPKGSFSTLEIQRTEQGDSAMYLCASSLADREINYGYTFGSGTRLTVV.